This T cell receptor (beta chain) comes out of a study of T cells in localized non-small cell lung cancer. Study-wide findings and caveats: Maximal T cell clonality occurred in uninvolved adjacent lung, with tumor ranking below it.

The length of the CDR3 is 14 residues. V was shortened by 3 bases and J by 2 bases, with 10 bases between the two germline ends. Germline V gives CDR1 MDHEN, CDR2 SYDVKM. Remarks on this clone: Its target is not known.

Profiling relied on immunoSEQ multiplex PCR, and the TCRdb table lists in-frame clones only, not all of them. Here the sample spans roughly 30,000 clones, roughly 90% being singletons. This TCR came from a female donor older than 55 with stage I lung adenocarcinoma. The gene calls are TRBV28 and TRBJ1-1; D remains unclear. The material was peripheral blood, obtained before any cancer treatment. The CDR3 DNA reads as TGTGCCAGCAGTTTGTCGGGCCACAACACTGAAGCTTTCTTT. Translated: CASSLSGHNTEAFF.